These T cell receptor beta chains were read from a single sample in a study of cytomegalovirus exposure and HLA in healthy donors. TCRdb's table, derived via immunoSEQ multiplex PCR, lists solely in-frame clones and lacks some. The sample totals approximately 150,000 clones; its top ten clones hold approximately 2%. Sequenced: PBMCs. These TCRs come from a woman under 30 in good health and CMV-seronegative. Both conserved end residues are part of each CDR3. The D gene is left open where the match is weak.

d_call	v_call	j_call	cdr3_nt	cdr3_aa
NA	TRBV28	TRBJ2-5	TGTGCCAGCAGCCTACCTACTCACGGGGGAGAGGCCCAGTACTTC	CASSLPTHGGEAQYF
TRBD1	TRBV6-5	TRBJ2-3	TGTGCCAGCAAGCCGGGACAGGGGATTGATACGCAGTATTTT	CASKPGQGIDTQYF
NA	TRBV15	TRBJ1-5	TGTGCCACCAGCAGAGATATACGGCAGCCCCAGCATTTT	CATSRDIRQPQHF
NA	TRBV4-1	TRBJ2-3	TGCGCCAGCAGCCAAGAAATAGGGAGCCCAGATACGCAGTATTTT	CASSQEIGSPDTQYF
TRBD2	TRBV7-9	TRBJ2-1	TGTGCCAGCAGCTTAGACGGCCTAGCGGTCTACAATGAGCAGTTCTTC	CASSLDGLAVYNEQFF
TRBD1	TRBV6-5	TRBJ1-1	TGTGCCAGCACCCCATCGGGACAGGGGACTGAAGCTTTCTTT	CASTPSGQGTEAFF
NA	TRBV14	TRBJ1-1	TGTGCCAGCAGCCGCCAGTTACCGGGAGATTTTGTAAGAAACACTGAAGCTTTCTTT	CASSRQLPGDFVRNTEAFF
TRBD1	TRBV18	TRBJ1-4	TGTGCCAGCTCACTTACAGGGGGCGATGAAAAACTGTTTTTT	CASSLTGGDEKLFF
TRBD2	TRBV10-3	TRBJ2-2	TGTGCCATCAGTGAACTAGCGGGAGAATCCGGGGAGCTGTTTTTT	CAISELAGESGELFF
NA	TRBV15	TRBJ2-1	TGTGCCACCAGCCCCCAAGGGGCAAGTTCCTACAATGAGCAGTTCTTC	CATSPQGASSYNEQFF
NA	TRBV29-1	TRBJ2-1	TGCAGCGCGGGGGTTAATGAGCAGTTCTTC	CSAGVNEQFF
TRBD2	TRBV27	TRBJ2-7	TGTGCCAGCAGTTTGACTAGCGGGAGGTTCGAGCAGTACTTC	CASSLTSGRFEQYF
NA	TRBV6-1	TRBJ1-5	TGTGCCAGCAGTGACCGCCAGAGGGACAATCAGCCCCAGCATTTT	CASSDRQRDNQPQHF
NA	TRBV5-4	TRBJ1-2	TGTGCCAGCAGCGGCAGGGATAACTATGGCTACACCTTC	CASSGRDNYGYTF
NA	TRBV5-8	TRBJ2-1	TGTGCCAGCAGCCCGGATGGCGGAACCTACAATGAGCAGTTCTTC	CASSPDGGTYNEQFF
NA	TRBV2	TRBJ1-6	TGTGCCAGCAGTGAAAGCCTACAGGGCAGGAATTCACCCCTCCACTTT	CASSESLQGRNSPLHF
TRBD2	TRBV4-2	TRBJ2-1	TGTGCCAGCAGCCACCAAGGACTAGCGGAATACAATGAGCAGTTCTTC	CASSHQGLAEYNEQFF